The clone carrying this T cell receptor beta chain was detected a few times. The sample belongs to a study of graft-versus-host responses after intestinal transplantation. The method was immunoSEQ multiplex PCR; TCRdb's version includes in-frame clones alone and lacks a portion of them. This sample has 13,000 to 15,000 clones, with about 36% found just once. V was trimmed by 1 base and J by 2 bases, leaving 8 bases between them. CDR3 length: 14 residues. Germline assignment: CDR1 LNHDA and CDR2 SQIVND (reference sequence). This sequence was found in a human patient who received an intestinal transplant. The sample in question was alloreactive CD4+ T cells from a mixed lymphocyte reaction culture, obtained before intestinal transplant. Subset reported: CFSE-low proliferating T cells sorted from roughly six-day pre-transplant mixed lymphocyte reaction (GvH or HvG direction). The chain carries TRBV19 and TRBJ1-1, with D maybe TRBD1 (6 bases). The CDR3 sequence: CASSIGTVNTEAFF. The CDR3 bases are TGTGCCAGTAGTATAGGGACAGTAAACACTGAAGCTTTCTTT.